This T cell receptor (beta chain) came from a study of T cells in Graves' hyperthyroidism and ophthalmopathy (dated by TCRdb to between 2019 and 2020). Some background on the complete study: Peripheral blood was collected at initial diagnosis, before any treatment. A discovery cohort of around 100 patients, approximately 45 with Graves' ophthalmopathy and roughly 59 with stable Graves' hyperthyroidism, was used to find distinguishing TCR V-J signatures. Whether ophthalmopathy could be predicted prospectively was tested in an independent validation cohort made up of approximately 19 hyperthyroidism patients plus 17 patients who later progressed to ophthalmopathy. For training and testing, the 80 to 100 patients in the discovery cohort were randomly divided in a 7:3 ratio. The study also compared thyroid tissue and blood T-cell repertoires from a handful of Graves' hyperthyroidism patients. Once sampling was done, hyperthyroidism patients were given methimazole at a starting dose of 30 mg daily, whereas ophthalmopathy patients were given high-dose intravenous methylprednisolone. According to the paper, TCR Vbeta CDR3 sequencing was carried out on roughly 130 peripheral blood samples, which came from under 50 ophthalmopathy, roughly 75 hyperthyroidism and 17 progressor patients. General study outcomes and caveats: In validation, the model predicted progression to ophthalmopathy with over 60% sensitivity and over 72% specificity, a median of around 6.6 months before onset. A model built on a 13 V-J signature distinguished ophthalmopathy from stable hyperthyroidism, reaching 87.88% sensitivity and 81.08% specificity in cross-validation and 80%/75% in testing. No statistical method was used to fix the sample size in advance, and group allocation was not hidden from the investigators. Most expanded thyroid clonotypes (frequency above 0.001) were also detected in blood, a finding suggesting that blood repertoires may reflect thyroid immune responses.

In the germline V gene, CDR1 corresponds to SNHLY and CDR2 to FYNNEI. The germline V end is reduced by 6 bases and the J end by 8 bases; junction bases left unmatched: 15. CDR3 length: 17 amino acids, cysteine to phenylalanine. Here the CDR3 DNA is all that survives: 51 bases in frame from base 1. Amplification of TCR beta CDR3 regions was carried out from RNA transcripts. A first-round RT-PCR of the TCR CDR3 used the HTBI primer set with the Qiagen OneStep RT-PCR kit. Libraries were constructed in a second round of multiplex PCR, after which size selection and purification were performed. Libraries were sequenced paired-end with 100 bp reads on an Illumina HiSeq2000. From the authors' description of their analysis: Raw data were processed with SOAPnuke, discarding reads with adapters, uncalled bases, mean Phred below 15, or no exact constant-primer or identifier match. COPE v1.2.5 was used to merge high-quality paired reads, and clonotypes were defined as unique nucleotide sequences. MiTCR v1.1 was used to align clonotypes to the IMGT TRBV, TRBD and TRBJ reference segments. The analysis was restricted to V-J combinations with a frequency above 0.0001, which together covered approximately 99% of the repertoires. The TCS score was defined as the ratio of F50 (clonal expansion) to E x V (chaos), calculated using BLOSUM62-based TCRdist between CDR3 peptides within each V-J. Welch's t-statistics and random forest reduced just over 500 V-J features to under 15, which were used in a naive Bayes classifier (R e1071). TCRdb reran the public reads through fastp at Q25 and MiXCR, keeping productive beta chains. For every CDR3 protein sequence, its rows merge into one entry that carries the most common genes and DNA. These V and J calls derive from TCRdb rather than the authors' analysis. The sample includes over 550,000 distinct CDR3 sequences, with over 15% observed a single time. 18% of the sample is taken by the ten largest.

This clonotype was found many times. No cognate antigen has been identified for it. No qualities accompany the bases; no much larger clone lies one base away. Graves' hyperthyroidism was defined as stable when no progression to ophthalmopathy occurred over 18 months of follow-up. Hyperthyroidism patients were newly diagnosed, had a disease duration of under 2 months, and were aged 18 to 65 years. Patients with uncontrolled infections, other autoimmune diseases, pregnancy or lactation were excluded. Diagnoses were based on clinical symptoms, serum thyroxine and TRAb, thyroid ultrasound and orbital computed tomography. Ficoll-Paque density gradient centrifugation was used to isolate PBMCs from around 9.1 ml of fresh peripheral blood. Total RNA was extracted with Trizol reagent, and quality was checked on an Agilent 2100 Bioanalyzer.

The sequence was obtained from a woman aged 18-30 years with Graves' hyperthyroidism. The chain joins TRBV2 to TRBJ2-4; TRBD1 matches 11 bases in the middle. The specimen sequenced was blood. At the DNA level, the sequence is TGTGCCAGCAGCATTCCACTCCGGACAGGGGGCTTATACATTCAGTACTTC. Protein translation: CASSIPLRTGGLYIQYF.